The 32 T cell receptor beta chains below all came from one sample that was sequenced in a study of blood T cells in healthy people across ages. The authors ran a second PCR of about 7 to 12 cycles using a sample-barcoded 5' primer and a J-beta primer mix. TCRdb re-analysed the 5' RACE reads in MiXCR, keeping a single row per CDR3 protein. The data hold 1.5 million or so distinct CDR3 sequences, with about 43% observed a single time. Sample: blood. The origin of the receptors is a young woman in good health.

This clonotype occurred many times. The V and J genes are TRBV10-3 and TRBJ2-7; the D is unclear. The V gene lost 2 bases and the J gene lost 5 bases, with 7 bases spanning the gap. The CDR3 consists of 12 residues. Germline CDR1 and CDR2: ENHRY and SYGVKD. Written as DNA, the CDR3 is TGTGCCATCAGTGAGCGTGAAAACGAGCAGTACTTC. Translated: CAISERENEQYF.

The rearrangement uses TRBV3-1 and TRBJ2-1; 7 bases match TRBD2. V lost 2 bases, J lost 9 bases, and 4 bases stayed unmatched. The CDR3 runs to 13 residues. Germline V gives CDR1 LGHDT, CDR2 YNNKEL (reference sequence). CDR3 nucleotide sequence: TGTGCCAGCAGCCAAACTAGCGAAGCTGAGCAGTTCTTC. This gives the protein CASSQTSEAEQFF.

CDR3 residues: CASSSLPGTRRETQYF. The CDR3, as DNA: TGTGCCAGCAGCTCGCTTCCCGGGACTAGAAGGGAGACCCAGTACTTC. The gene calls are TRBV3-1 and TRBJ2-5; 8 nucleotides align to TRBD2. The CDR3 loop spans 16 amino acids. J gave up 5 bases and V 5 bases, and 13 bases lay outside the gene matches. The germline V gene has CDR1 LGHDT and CDR2 YNNKEL (reference sequence).

This chain connects TRBV6-5 to TRBJ1-6; 12 bases match TRBD1. The junction had 6 bases not matched to a gene; V was cut back by 7 bases and J by 5 bases. There are 16 residues in the CDR3. Germline-derived CDR1 and CDR2 are MNHEY and SVGAGI. CDR3 coding DNA: TGTGCCAGCACCCAGGGACAGGGGGCCAATAATTCACCCCTCCACTTT. It specifies CASTQGQGANNSPLHF.

This chain uses TRBV5-1 with TRBJ1-2; 8 nucleotides line up with TRBD1. Germline CDR1 SGHRS, CDR2 YFSETQ. The CDR3 runs to 15 residues. The J segment lost 2 bases and the V segment lost 3 bases, leaving 6 bases of the junction unmatched. CDR3 coding DNA: TGCGCCAGCAGCTCGGGACAGGCCGTGAACTATGGCTACACCTTC. Translating gives CASSSGQAVNYGYTF.

This sequence joins TRBV27 and TRBJ1-6, with D perhaps matching TRBD1 (6 bases). Germline loops: CDR1 MNHEY, CDR2 SMNVEV (reference sequence). The CDR3 extends over 15 amino acids. Trimming shortened V by 2 bases and J by 10 bases, and 15 bases separated the two germline ends. CDR3 in DNA: TGTGCCAGCAGTTTAGATTACAGGGTCCCCTCACCCCTCCACTTT. The encoded protein is CASSLDYRVPSPLHF.

The chain carries TRBV6-5 and TRBJ2-7, with 10 bases lining up with TRBD1. Matching the DNA end better, TRBJ2-5 makes the J call doubtful. The CDR3 is made up of 15 amino acids. CDR1 and CDR2 from the germline V gene are MNHEY and SVGAGI. CDR3 sequence reads: CASRPTGGATETQYF. DNA of the CDR3: TGTGCCAGCAGACCGACAGGGGGCGCGACAGAGACCCAGTACTTC.

The J gene is TRBJ2-7, the V gene TRBV28; D not certain. This CDR3 spans 11 amino acids. Germline V gene data show CDR1 as MDHEN and CDR2 as SYDVKM. The V end lost 7 bases, the J end lost 2 bases, and 6 bases lay between the germline ends. The CDR3 here is CASTQTYEQYF. Written as DNA, the CDR3 is TGTGCCAGCACCCAGACCTACGAGCAGTACTTC.

As concerns this clonotype: This may be a read error: a much more frequent sequence differs by one nucleotide. The V call is TRBV15, the J call TRBJ2-1; TRBD2 might be the D (5 bases). The germline CDR1 and CDR2 sequences are LNHNV and YYDKDF (reference sequence). The CDR3 length is 14 residues. V was cut by 5 bases and J by 6 bases, with 14 bases left in between. This chain's CDR3 is CATSPLMDCNEQFF. The CDR3 DNA follows: TGTGCCACCAGCCCCCTAATGGACTGCAATGAGCAGTTCTTC.

V and J are TRBV6-1 and TRBJ1-3; no firm D call. CDR1 and CDR2 (germline): MNHNS, SASEGT. Trimming removed 1 base from V and 2 bases from J, with 3 bases in between. The CDR3 runs to 13 residues. CDR3 protein: CASSEEAGNTIYF. The CDR3 DNA is TGTGCCAGCAGTGAAGAAGCTGGAAACACCATATATTTT.

The rearrangement uses TRBV18 and TRBJ2-3; 10 positions match TRBD2. V trimming: 3 bases; J trimming: 2 bases; junction bases outside the gene matches: 5. From germline, CDR1 is KGHSH and CDR2 LQKENI. This CDR3 has 16 residues. As DNA, the CDR3 is TGTGCCAGCTCACCCCAACTAGCGGGGTCCACAGATACGCAGTATTTT. Translated: CASSPQLAGSTDTQYF.

Of note for this clonotype: An end of the junction differs from the germline gene, which may be a read error. CDR3 in amino acids: CSVAADVETTDSQYF. DNA for the CDR3: TGCAGCGTTGCCGCCGACGTCGAGACCACAGATTCGCAGTATTTT. This chain joins TRBV29-1 and TRBJ2-3; no reliable D call. This CDR3 has 15 residues. CDR1 is SQVTM, CDR2 ANQGSEA, per germline.

This chain connects TRBV7-9 to TRBJ2-3, with 8 bases lining up with TRBD2. V shed 8 bases and J 2 bases; nucleotides not matched to a gene: 6. Germline V gives CDR1 SEHNR, CDR2 FQNEAQ (reference sequence). The CDR3 loop spans 14 amino acids. The CDR3 DNA is TGTGCCAGCGGCCGGGGGGGGACCACAGATACGCAGTATTTT. This encodes CASGRGGTTDTQYF.

This clonotype appeared a few times. The chain links TRBV20-1 to TRBJ2-1; 9 bases match TRBD2. Germline V gene lookup returns CDR1 DFQATT and CDR2 SNEGSKA (reference sequence). V dropped 6 bases and J dropped 7; count of bases not matched to a gene: 13. The CDR3 extends over 15 amino acids. The CDR3 DNA follows: TGCAGTGCGACGTTAGCGGGAGAGGTTCAGAATGAGCAGTTCTTC. As protein: CSATLAGEVQNEQFF.

V usage is TRBV15 and J usage is TRBJ2-7, with 8 bases aligning to TRBD2. This CDR3 region has 14 residues. Trimming at V came to 3 bases and at J to 4 bases, leaving 5 bases not matched to a gene. Looked up from germline, CDR1 is LNHNV and CDR2 is YYDKDF (reference sequence). CDR3 sequence reads: CATSSSGAKYEQYF. CDR3 nucleotide sequence: TGTGCCACCAGCAGTAGCGGGGCCAAATACGAGCAGTACTTC.

The rearrangement uses TRBV20-1 and TRBJ2-3; 9 positions match TRBD1. The CDR3 is 17 amino acids. CDR1 is DFQATT and CDR2 is SNEGSKA in the germline V gene (reference sequence). V was clipped by 4 bases and J by 6 bases; unmatched bases: 17. The CDR3 DNA sequence: TGCAGTGCTACCTTCCCGGCCGGACAGGGGTTGATGGATACGCAGTATTTT. Amino acid sequence: CSATFPAGQGLMDTQYF.

This clonotype was seen a single time. V gene TRBV20-1 combines with J gene TRBJ1-1; the D gene is possibly TRBD1 (6 bases). V lost 0 bases to trimming and J lost 1 base, with 9 bases between them. Germline V gives CDR1 DFQATT, CDR2 SNEGSKA (reference sequence). The CDR3 length is 14 residues. The CDR3 is CSAREGARNTEAFF. The DNA of the CDR3 is TGCAGTGCTAGAGAGGGGGCCAGGAACACTGAAGCTTTCTTT.

This clonotype was counted between two and nine times. This sequence joins TRBV10-3 and TRBJ1-2; 8 positions match TRBD1. V was clipped by 1 base and J by 5 bases; unmatched bases: 6. Germline V lookup: CDR1 ENHRY, CDR2 SYGVKD. This CDR3 region has 15 residues. For the CDR3, the DNA is TGTGCCATCAGTGAGTGGCAGGGGGCTCGTTATGGCTACACCTTC. It translates to CAISEWQGARYGYTF.

This clonotype showed up just a few times. The genes are TRBV7-2 and TRBJ2-1; 7 nucleotides agree with TRBD2. Looked up from germline, CDR1 is SGHTA and CDR2 is FQGNSA. The CDR3 totals 16 residues. V lost 8 bases to trimming and J lost 2 bases; unmatched junction nucleotides: 12. CDR3 nucleotides: TGTGCCAGCTCCCCGGCACTAGCGAGGGCCTACAATGAGCAGTTCTTC. Translation gives CASSPALARAYNEQFF.

This clonotype was counted between two and nine times. The chain joins TRBV20-1 to TRBJ2-7; D perhaps matches TRBD2 (6 bases). Trimming stripped 3 bases from V and 0 bases from J, with 24 bases between. The CDR3 is 18 residues long. Germline CDR1 reads DFQATT; CDR2 reads SNEGSKA (reference sequence). CDR3 nucleotides: TGCAGTGCTAGGCCAGGATTGTCGGGACTGACGAGCTCCTACGAGCAGTACTTC. Translating gives CSARPGLSGLTSSYEQYF.

The rearrangement uses TRBV15 and TRBJ1-5, with 9 bases aligning to TRBD1. Germline values: CDR1 LNHNV, CDR2 YYDKDF (reference sequence). The CDR3 consists of 16 residues. The V and J ends lost 9 bases and 1 base, in that order; junction bases with no gene match: 10. CDR3 DNA: TGTGCCACGGAACCCGGGACAGGGACGAGCAATCAGCCCCAGCATTTT. As protein: CATEPGTGTSNQPQHF.

The genes are TRBV2 and TRBJ2-5; D gene ambiguous. The J call may be faulty, since TRBJ2-7 better matches the DNA end. The CDR3 loop spans 11 amino acids. The V gene's germline CDR1 is SNHLY and CDR2 FYNNEI. The CDR3 DNA reads TGTGCCACCGAAAAATTGTACGAGCAGTACTTC. This translates into CATEKLYEQYF.

The chain recombines TRBV12-3 or TRBV12-4 with TRBJ2-7; 7 bases fit TRBD1. This CDR3 is 14 amino acids long. Unmatched junction bases numbered 8, after V lost 6 bases and J lost 3 bases. The CDR3 nucleotides are TGTGCCAGCAGACGACAGGGCTTATTCTACGAGCAGTACTTC. Protein: CASRRQGLFYEQYF.

The rearrangement joins TRBV4-1 to TRBJ1-5; TRBD1 matches at 8 bases. Germline lookup yields CDR1 MGHRA and CDR2 YSYEKL. With V trimmed by 3 bases and J by 4 bases, 5 bases remained unmatched. There are 15 residues in the CDR3. The CDR3 coding sequence is TGCGCCAGCAGCCATGGACAGGGTGGGAATCAGCCCCAGCATTTT. It translates to CASSHGQGGNQPQHF.

This chain's CDR3 is CASSLLAGNTGELFF. Written as DNA, the CDR3 is TGCGCCAGCAGCTTGCTAGCGGGTAACACCGGGGAGCTGTTTTTT. J is TRBJ2-2 and V is TRBV5-1; 8 positions agree with TRBD2. Trimming at V came to 1 base and at J to 2 bases, leaving 1 base not matched to a gene. CDR3 length: 15 residues. From germline, CDR1 is SGHRS and CDR2 YFSETQ.

In DNA form, the CDR3 reads TGTGCCAGCAGTTTAAGTGAAAGGGGGGCGGCGGGCTACACCTTC. Its translation is CASSLSERGAAGYTF. V usage is TRBV12-3 or TRBV12-4 and J usage is TRBJ1-2; D perhaps matches TRBD1 (6 bases). This CDR3 is 15 amino acids long. V lost 2 bases to trimming and J lost 8 bases, with 18 bases between them.

The gene calls are TRBV5-1 and TRBJ2-3; tentative D call: TRBD2 (7 bases). The CDR3 totals 19 residues. CDR1 and CDR2 (germline): SGHRS, YFSETQ. V lost 1 base and J 2 bases, leaving 23 bases between the germline ends. The CDR3 here is CASSLRAGASKFNTDTQYF. Written as DNA, the CDR3 is TGCGCCAGCAGCTTGCGGGCGGGGGCCTCGAAGTTCAACACAGATACGCAGTATTTT.

This clonotype was detected only a few times. The chain links TRBV9 to TRBJ2-7; no firm D call. This CDR3 comprises 12 residues. Germline-derived CDR1 and CDR2 are SGDLS and YYNGEE. Trimming stripped 4 bases from V and 6 bases from J, with 11 bases between. Here the CDR3 DNA reads TGTGCCAGCAGCCAAGACCAGGCCGAGCAGTACTTC. Its protein is CASSQDQAEQYF. The full variable domain, its missing parts supplied by reference TRBV9 and TRBJ2-7, is DSGVTQTPKHLITATGQRVTLRCSPRSGDLSVYWYQQSLDQGLQFLIQYYNGEERAKGNILERFSAQQFPDLHSELNLSSLELGDSALYFCASSQDQAEQYFGPGTRLTVT.

The V and J genes are TRBV29-1 and TRBJ2-5; the D call may be TRBD1 or TRBD2 (5 bases each). The CDR3 has 15 amino acids. The germline V and J ends were trimmed by 4 bases and 11 bases, with 26 bases remaining between them. The germline gives CDR1 SQVTM, CDR2 ANQGSEA. The CDR3 region is CSVAYGTVSYNEQYF. CDR3 in DNA: TGCAGCGTTGCTTACGGGACCGTGTCCTACAATGAGCAGTACTTC.

The genes are TRBV20-1 and TRBJ2-3; 7 bases align to TRBD2. This CDR3 is 16 amino acids long. Germline V gene sequence: CDR1 DFQATT, CDR2 SNEGSKA (reference sequence). Germline trimming cut 3 bases from V and 4 bases from J; bases unmatched to any gene: 13. The CDR3 region is CSASKGAGDASDTQYF. CDR3 bases: TGCAGTGCTAGTAAAGGGGCGGGGGATGCCTCAGATACGCAGTATTTT.

The V and J genes are TRBV20-1 and TRBJ1-5; perhaps TRBD1 as D (5 bases). Trimming cost V 3 bases and J 0 bases, with 12 bases left between them. Germline V gene data show CDR1 as DFQATT and CDR2 as SNEGSKA (reference sequence). The CDR3 totals 15 residues. The chain's CDR3 is CSARRETDSNQPQHF. CDR3 in DNA: TGCAGTGCTAGGCGGGAGACAGATAGCAATCAGCCCCAGCATTTT.

This clonotype has more than one count but fewer than ten. The chain combines TRBV7-2 with TRBJ1-5; D is possibly TRBD1 (5 bases). The CDR3 contains 16 residues. V was shortened by 1 base and J by 7 bases, with 17 bases between the two germline ends. CDR1 and CDR2 from the germline V gene are SGHTA and FQGNSA. The CDR3 bases are TGTGCCAGCAGCTTAGTAGTAGGAGGGGCAGGGCAGCCCCAGCATTTT. It translates to CASSLVVGGAGQPQHF.